Presented here are 23 T cell receptor beta chains from one specimen sequenced in a study of cytomegalovirus exposure and HLA in healthy donors. The PCR was carried out with 60 Vbeta primers and 13 Jbeta primers. The repertoire was sequenced with immunoSEQ multiplex PCR; TCRdb's copy has only in-frame clones and lacks some. Of under 150,000 clones in the sample, about three quarters are singletons; the top ten hold roughly 3.1%. Input material: PBMCs. The receptors were gathered from a young woman in good health and CMV-seropositive.

J is TRBJ2-2 and V is TRBV5-1, with 7 bases fitting TRBD1. V dropped 2 bases and J dropped 7; count of bases not matched to a gene: 8. The length of the CDR3 is 15 residues. Per germline, CDR1 SGHRS and CDR2 YFSETQ. CDR3 DNA sequence: TGCGCCAGCAGCTTCTCAGGGGGACGGGACGGGGAGCTGTTTTTT. It yields the protein CASSFSGGRDGELFF. Full variable domain (missing parts from reference TRBV5-1 and TRBJ2-2): KAGVTQTPRYLIKTRGQQVTLSCSPISGHRSVSWYQQTPGQGLQFLFEYFSETQRNKGNFPGRFSGRQFSNSRSEMNVSTLELGDSALYLCASSFSGGRDGELFFGEGSRLTVL.

This clone was seen a handful of times. This chain links TRBV5-1 with TRBJ2-2; D remains unclear. The CDR3 is 14 amino acids. Trimming left V 4 bases short and J 4 bases short, with 11 bases between. The germline gives CDR1 SGHRS, CDR2 YFSETQ. The CDR3: CASSPDTVTGELFF. CDR3 in DNA: TGCGCCAGCAGCCCTGACACGGTCACCGGGGAGCTGTTTTTT.

This sequence joins TRBV14 and TRBJ2-3; no clear D. The germline V gene has CDR1 SGHDN and CDR2 FVKESK. CDR3 size: 13 residues. Trimming removed 4 bases at V and 2 bases at J, with 7 bases between. The CDR3, as DNA: TGTGCCAGCAGCCCTAGACTCACAGATACGCAGTATTTT. It codes for CASSPRLTDTQYF.

The chain joins TRBV5-1 to TRBJ2-1; D possibly corresponds to TRBD2 (6 bases). This CDR3 contains 16 residues. CDR1 is SGHRS, CDR2 YFSETQ, per germline. V lost 0 bases, J lost 5 bases, and 15 bases lay in between. CDR3 sequence: CASSLGRDSGNNEQFF. As DNA, the CDR3 is TGCGCCAGCAGCTTGGGGAGGGATTCGGGGAACAATGAGCAGTTCTTC.

The gene calls are TRBV4-1 and TRBJ1-4; 9 nucleotides line up with TRBD1. The CDR3 spans 13 residues. Germline V gene sequence: CDR1 MGHRA, CDR2 YSYEKL. Trimming removed 4 bases from V and 7 bases from J; junction bases left unmatched: 1. CDR3 nucleotides: TGCGCCAGCAGCCTGGGACAGGGTGAAAAACTGTTTTTT. This encodes CASSLGQGEKLFF.

This clone was counted a few times. Here the CDR3 DNA reads TGTGCCAGCCTATCGTGGTCCCTTGGAAACACCATATATTTT. It yields the protein CASLSWSLGNTIYF. The chain links TRBV28 to TRBJ1-3; D gene unclear. Germline CDR1 MDHEN, CDR2 SYDVKM. This CDR3 has 14 residues. V lost 8 bases and J 3 bases, leaving 14 bases between the germline ends. The whole variable domain, filled in from reference TRBV28 and TRBJ1-3, reads DVKVTQSSRYLVKRTGEKVFLECVQDMDHENMFWYRQDPGLGLRLIYFSYDVKMKEKGDIPEGYSVSREKKERFSLILESASTNQTSMYLCASLSWSLGNTIYFGEGSWLTVV.

V is TRBV7-9 and J is TRBJ2-7; 9 bases map to TRBD2. The CDR3 loop spans 15 amino acids. With V trimmed by 5 bases and J by 3 bases, 8 bases remained unmatched. Germline assignment: CDR1 SEHNR and CDR2 FQNEAQ (reference sequence). The CDR3, as DNA: TGTGCCAGCAGCCCAAAGCTGACTAGCGGCTACGAGCAGTACTTC. Amino acids: CASSPKLTSGYEQYF.

The sample holds one count of this clone. The chain combines TRBV4-2 with TRBJ1-4; D not certain. This CDR3 spans 15 amino acids. Looked up from germline, CDR1 is LGHNA and CDR2 is YNFKEQ. The ends were cut back, 0 bases at V and 5 bases at J, with 10 bases in the middle. The CDR3 nucleotides are TGTGCCAGCAGCCAAGACCGGGGTCTCAATGAAAAACTGTTTTTT. Its translation is CASSQDRGLNEKLFF.

This chain links TRBV6-6 with TRBJ2-2; TRBD2 is a possible D gene (5 bases). V dropped 2 bases and J dropped 1 base, with 8 bases sitting between them. Germline V gene data show CDR1 as MNHNY and CDR2 as SVGAGI (reference sequence). The CDR3 sequence is 15 residues long. CDR3 coding DNA: TGTGCCAGCAGTTACCGGGCGGGGAACACCGGGGAGCTGTTTTTT. Residues: CASSYRAGNTGELFF.

About this clone itself: A read error may account for a junction end that differs from germline. The V and J genes are TRBV30 and TRBJ2-3; 9 positions match TRBD2. Per germline, CDR1 GTSNPN and CDR2 SVGIG (reference sequence). The CDR3 is 13 amino acids. The CDR3 loop reads CAWIAGAPETQYF. The CDR3 nucleotides read TGTGCCTGGATAGCGGGGGCCCCAGAGACGCAGTATTTT.

This clone occurred a few times. The rearrangement links TRBV5-1 to TRBJ2-7, with 10 bases lining up with TRBD2. The J segment lost 4 bases and the V segment lost 4 bases, leaving 8 bases of the junction unmatched. Germline assignment: CDR1 SGHRS and CDR2 YFSETQ. The CDR3 is made up of 15 amino acids. The CDR3 is CASSPLAGAPYEQYF. CDR3 nucleotides: TGCGCCAGCAGCCCCCTAGCGGGAGCCCCTTACGAGCAGTACTTC.

V gene TRBV5-1 combines with J gene TRBJ2-2; D gene ambiguous. This CDR3 has 13 amino acids. Germline loops: CDR1 SGHRS, CDR2 YFSETQ. V lost 4 bases and J 6 bases, leaving 10 bases between the germline ends. The chain's CDR3 is CASSDGSAGELFF. The CDR3 nucleotides are TGCGCCAGCAGCGACGGGTCGGCCGGGGAGCTGTTTTTT.

This chain joins TRBV28 and TRBJ1-2, with 9 bases fitting TRBD1. Germline assignment: CDR1 MDHEN and CDR2 SYDVKM. V gave up 3 bases and J gave up 8 bases; unmatched junction bases: 7. The CDR3 runs 14 residues. The CDR3 loop reads CASSFGGQGEGYTF. As DNA, the CDR3 is TGTGCCAGCAGTTTCGGGGGACAGGGAGAGGGCTACACCTTC.

The J gene is TRBJ2-1, the V gene TRBV4-3; 9 positions match TRBD2. Germline values: CDR1 LGHNA, CDR2 YSLEER. Trimming cost V 0 bases and J 9 bases; bases outside gene matches: 15. The CDR3 length is 18 residues. The CDR3 coding sequence is TGCGCCAGCAGCCAAGATCGGCCAGCGGGGGGATATTTGGTTGAGCAGTTCTTC. This encodes CASSQDRPAGGYLVEQFF.

The chain has TRBV7-9 and TRBJ2-1; D is perhaps TRBD1 (6 bases). Trimming took off 2 bases at V and 7 bases at J, with 15 bases between the two ends. The CDR3 contains 15 residues. Per the germline V gene, CDR1 is SEHNR and CDR2 is FQNEAQ (reference sequence). In DNA form, the CDR3 reads TGTGCCAGCAGCTTACCTCCCGCAGGGGTTAATGAGCAGTTCTTC. This gives the protein CASSLPPAGVNEQFF. Full variable domain (rest looked up from reference TRBV7-9 and TRBJ2-1): DTGVSQNPRHKITKRGQNVTFRCDPISEHNRLYWYRQTLGQGPEFLTYFQNEAQLEKSRLLSDRFSAERPKGSFSTLEIQRTEQGDSAMYLCASSLPPAGVNEQFFGPGTRLTVL.

V usage is TRBV6-1 and J usage is TRBJ1-4; D unclear. V was shortened by 6 bases and J by 8 bases, with 16 bases between the two germline ends. The germline V gene encodes CDR1 MNHNS and CDR2 SASEGT. The CDR3 length is 14 residues. The chain's CDR3 is CASRFLGRGEKLFF. The CDR3 coding sequence is TGTGCCAGCAGGTTTTTAGGGAGAGGGGAAAAACTGTTTTTT.

The DNA for the CDR3 is TGTGCCAGCAGTGAAGAGCACGGGGGGGGACGGATCTCCTACGAGCAGTACTTC. It codes for CASSEEHGGGRISYEQYF. This chain uses TRBV6-1 with TRBJ2-7; 8 nucleotides agree with TRBD2. After removal of 1 base from V and 0 bases from J, the junction contained 11 bases not matched to a gene. This CDR3 comprises 18 residues. From germline, CDR1 is MNHNS and CDR2 SASEGT.

This sequence joins TRBV2 and TRBJ2-1, with TRBD2 as a possible D gene (6 bases). Trimming stripped 7 bases from V and 11 bases from J, with 18 bases between. The CDR3 runs to 13 residues. Germline CDR1 and CDR2: SNHLY and FYNNEI. Here the CDR3 reads CASTIAEQLKQFF. CDR3 in DNA: TGTGCCAGCACTATAGCGGAACAACTTAAGCAGTTCTTC. Drawing the rest from reference TRBV2 and TRBJ2-1, the complete variable domain is EPEVTQTPSHQVTQMGQEVILRCVPISNHLYFYWYRQILGQKVEFLVSFYNNEISEKSEIFDDQFSVERPDGSNFTLKIRSTKLEDSAMYFCASTIAEQLKQFFGPGTRLTVL.

The chain links TRBV28 to TRBJ1-3; no clear D. The CDR3 totals 11 residues. The germline V gene encodes CDR1 MDHEN and CDR2 SYDVKM. Trimming cost V 5 bases and J 4 bases, with 3 bases left between them. This CDR3 reads CASSLGNTIYF. Written as DNA, the CDR3 is TGTGCCAGCAGTCTAGGAAACACCATATATTTT.

This clone occurred a few times. DNA of the CDR3: TGTGCCAGCGGCATGGCGACTTTGTACGAGCAGTACTTC. It translates to CASGMATLYEQYF. The chain combines TRBV6-1 with TRBJ2-7; D ambiguous. This CDR3 contains 13 residues. Trimming removed 8 bases at V and 4 bases at J, with 15 bases between. Germline CDR1 and CDR2: MNHNS and SASEGT.

This chain uses TRBV4-1 with TRBJ2-5; 8 nucleotides align to TRBD2. The trim removed 0 bases at V and 5 bases at J, leaving 5 bases unmatched. There are 15 residues in the CDR3. Germline CDR1 and CDR2: MGHRA and YSYEKL. CDR3 nucleotide sequence: TGCGCCAGCAGCCAAGATCTAGCTAGCGGGGAGACCCAGTACTTC. Amino acids: CASSQDLASGETQYF.

A few counts support this clone. The chain links TRBV27 to TRBJ1-4; 9 bases match TRBD1. The junction had 4 bases not matched to a gene; V was cut back by 4 bases and J by 7 bases. Germline assignment: CDR1 MNHEY and CDR2 SMNVEV (reference sequence). This CDR3 region has 14 residues. The CDR3 is CASSSGQGLEKLFF. For the CDR3, the DNA is TGTGCCAGCAGTTCGGGACAGGGACTTGAAAAACTGTTTTTT.

This clone was found once. The chain is built from TRBV27 and TRBJ2-7, with D perhaps TRBD2 (6 bases). Germline V gives CDR1 MNHEY, CDR2 SMNVEV (reference sequence). Deletions cut 6 bases from V and 5 bases from J, with 20 bases between. This CDR3 is 15 amino acids long. The CDR3 protein is CASSPDGGAGNEQYF. In nucleotides, the CDR3 is TGTGCCAGCAGCCCGGACGGGGGTGCGGGGAACGAGCAGTACTTC.